The subject of this entry is one T cell receptor (beta chain). The source of the sample is a study of Ad26.COV2.S vaccination and SARS-CoV-2 variants. The sample's treatment: roughly 19 received Ad26.COV2.S at low or high dose, single or two shots; several received placebo; per-sample allocation not given. Sampling was done on day 63 after the first vaccine or placebo injection. Sequenced by immunoSEQ multiplex PCR; TCRdb stores in-frame clones only, minus some. The repertoire holds about 410,000 clones, with 75% to 90% as singletons. CDR3 size: 12 residues. In germline, CDR1 is MNHEY, CDR2 SVGAGI. With 7 bases removed from V and 5 bases from J, the gap between germline ends came to 10 bases.

The rearrangement links TRBV6-5 to TRBJ2-3; possibly TRBD2 for D (5 bases). The source is a person between 18 and 60 years old who received the Ad26.COV2.S COVID-19 vaccine or a placebo. Sequencing used peripheral blood, obtained in a trial of Ad26.COV2.S vaccine versus placebo. CDR3 sequence (DNA): TGTGCCAGCACTCTAGCAGAAGATACGCAGTATTTT. Translated: CASTLAEDTQYF.